One sample yielded the 26 T cell receptor beta chains listed below, sequenced in a study of shared clonotypes between healthy human individuals. Produced via immunoSEQ multiplex PCR; TCRdb's table is partial and in-frame only. The sample lists about 460,000 clones, approximately 71% occurring once. Specimen: PBMCs. The receptors here all came from a woman between 40 and 50 years old in good health. Some clones in this sample may be carry-over from other donors' samples.

V and J are TRBV6-5 and TRBJ2-1; no definite D call. V lost 6 bases and J lost 4, with 10 bases in between. Germline CDR1 MNHEY, CDR2 SVGAGI. The CDR3 extends over 13 amino acids. CDR3 coding DNA: TGTGCCAGCAGGACCGACTTTTACAATGAGCAGTTCTTC. Protein sequence: CASRTDFYNEQFF.

This sequence joins TRBV27 and TRBJ2-5, with D maybe TRBD2 (5 bases). V lost 6 bases and J lost 1, with 9 bases in between. The CDR3 is 13 amino acids. Germline-derived CDR1 and CDR2 are MNHEY and SMNVEV (reference sequence). DNA for the CDR3: TGTGCCAGCAGGAGGGTCTTCCAAGAGACCCAGTACTTC. It specifies CASRRVFQETQYF.

The rearrangement joins TRBV30 to TRBJ2-5; D unresolved. The CDR3 extends over 11 amino acids. Germline lookup yields CDR1 GTSNPN and CDR2 SVGIG (reference sequence). The CDR3 DNA sequence: TGTGTCCTGCGTTGGGTACAGACCCAGTACTTC. It codes for CVLRWVQTQYF.

The chain couples TRBV4-3 to TRBJ2-3; D not certain. The germline V gene encodes CDR1 LGHNA and CDR2 YSLEER. The V end was cut by 0 bases, the J end by 4 bases, with 17 bases between. The CDR3 loop spans 17 amino acids. The CDR3 DNA follows: TGCGCCAGCAGCCAAGACGTTAGGACCGTCGGTTCAGATACGCAGTATTTT. It is translated as CASSQDVRTVGSDTQYF.

The CDR3 nucleotides read TGTGCCAGCAGTCGGGGTGTAGAATCTGGGGCCAACGTCCTGACTTTC. It specifies CASSRGVESGANVLTF. The rearrangement joins TRBV28 to TRBJ2-6; TRBD2 is a possible D gene (5 bases). V was clipped by 5 bases and J by 1 base, with 12 bases between them. Germline-derived CDR1 and CDR2 are MDHEN and SYDVKM. This CDR3 region has 16 residues.

The genes are TRBV11-2 and TRBJ1-4; D gene unclear. Trimming pared 5 bases from V and 1 base from J, leaving 14 bases between. Per germline, CDR1 SGHAT and CDR2 FQNNGV. This CDR3 spans 16 amino acids. DNA of the CDR3: TGTGCCAGCAGCCGTACGGAACTGGGAACTAATGAAAAACTGTTTTTT. Its protein product is CASSRTELGTNEKLFF.

This clone was counted a single time. This likely stems from a read error, as it lies one base from a far larger clone. Different DNA sequences within this sample yield the same CDR3. The V gene is TRBV19, the J gene TRBJ1-5, with 7 bases identical to TRBD1. CDR3 length: 17 amino acids. Germline lookup yields CDR1 LNHDA and CDR2 SQIVND (reference sequence). The DNA for the CDR3 is TGTGCCAGTAGTAAAGGGTGGACAGGATGGGGCAATCAGCCCCAGCATTTC. It is translated as CASSKGWTGWGNQPQHF.

The chain is built from TRBV7-2 and TRBJ1-2; D is unclear. The CDR3 is made up of 11 amino acids. The ends were cut back, 5 bases at V and 9 bases at J, with 10 bases in the middle. Germline V gene sequence: CDR1 SGHTA, CDR2 FQGNSA. Written as DNA, the CDR3 is TGTGCCAGCAGCGACACTTTTAGCTACACCTTC. Residues: CASSDTFSYTF.

This chain joins TRBV4-1 and TRBJ2-7, with TRBD1 identical over 8 bases. The CDR3 totals 16 residues. CDR1 and CDR2 from the germline V gene are MGHRA and YSYEKL. After removal of 2 bases from V and 6 bases from J, the junction contained 12 bases not matched to a gene. The CDR3 DNA sequence: TGCGCCAGCAGCCAATTGACAGGGGACGGAAGAGGCGAGCAGTACTTC. Its protein is CASSQLTGDGRGEQYF.

In regard to this clone: This specimen includes other DNA sequences encoding the same CDR3. The chain uses TRBV7-9 and TRBJ2-2, with 7 bases identical to TRBD2. The CDR3 is 16 amino acids. Germline V gene sequence: CDR1 SEHNR, CDR2 FQNEAQ (reference sequence). V lost 5 bases to trimming and J lost 0 bases; unmatched junction nucleotides: 6. DNA of the CDR3: TGTGCCAGCAGCCCCCCCGGACTAGCGAACACCGGGGAGCTGTTTTTT. Encoded protein: CASSPPGLANTGELFF.

This clone appeared once. V usage is TRBV2 and J usage is TRBJ2-7; no clear D. Looked up from germline, CDR1 is SNHLY and CDR2 is FYNNEI. V was cut by 7 bases and J by 6 bases, with 13 bases left in between. CDR3 length equals 12 residues. Here the CDR3 DNA reads TGTGCCAGCACCCCTGGGCTCGGCGAGCAGTACTTC. Its protein product is CASTPGLGEQYF.

The chain carries TRBV9 and TRBJ2-3; 10 bases are a match to TRBD2. The V segment lost 0 bases and the J segment 3 bases; nucleotides outside the gene matches: 7. There are 17 residues in the CDR3. Germline V lookup: CDR1 SGDLS, CDR2 YYNGEE. In nucleotides, the CDR3 is TGTGCCAGCAGCGTAGGGCTAGCGGGAGTTGGAACAGATACGCAGTATTTT. The encoded protein is CASSVGLAGVGTDTQYF.

The rearrangement links TRBV5-1 to TRBJ1-3; D remains unclear. Germline V gives CDR1 SGHRS, CDR2 YFSETQ. V was clipped by 3 bases and J by 4 bases, with 11 bases between them. This CDR3 contains 14 residues. The CDR3 loop reads CASSSETAGNTIYF. The CDR3 DNA reads TGCGCCAGCAGCTCGGAGACTGCGGGAAACACCATATATTTT.

The count of this clone is one. Additional DNA sequences in this sample encode the identical CDR3. The chain uses TRBV19 and TRBJ2-3; 7 bases match TRBD1. Germline CDR1 and CDR2: LNHDA and SQIVND (reference sequence). The CDR3 runs 16 residues. J lost 0 bases, V lost 2 bases, and 5 bases had no gene match. The CDR3 reads CASSIIGTASTDTQYF. The CDR3 bases are TGTGCCAGTAGTATAATCGGGACAGCGAGCACAGATACGCAGTATTTT.

This chain joins TRBV27 and TRBJ2-1; 9 bases align to TRBD2. The CDR3 is 14 amino acids. V shed 7 bases, J shed 6 bases, and the junction held 7 bases outside the gene matches. CDR1 MNHEY and CDR2 SMNVEV come from the germline V gene (reference sequence). The CDR3 spells CASIGIAGANEQFF. CDR3 nucleotides: TGTGCCAGCATAGGTATAGCGGGAGCCAATGAGCAGTTCTTC.

The chain has TRBV7-8 and TRBJ1-5; D may be TRBD1 (5 bases). Trimming took 5 bases from V and 1 from J, leaving 6 bases between them. This CDR3 has 13 amino acids. CDR1 is SGHVS, CDR2 FQNEAQ, per germline. Here the CDR3 DNA reads TGTGCCAGCAGCCGGGACAGCAATCAGCCCCAGCATTTT. Its translation: CASSRDSNQPQHF.

The chain carries TRBV25-1 and TRBJ2-2, with 10 bases that match TRBD2. The CDR3 runs to 17 residues. Germline loops: CDR1 MGHDK, CDR2 SYGVNS. After removal of 0 bases from V and 7 bases from J, the junction contained 8 bases not matched to a gene. Here the CDR3 reads CASSEYRSGRASGELFF. As DNA, the CDR3 is TGTGCCAGCAGTGAATATAGGAGCGGGAGGGCAAGCGGGGAGCTGTTTTTT.

The V call is TRBV10-3, the J call TRBJ2-5; 11 nucleotides agree with TRBD2. This CDR3 comprises 14 residues. V was pared by 5 bases and J by 14 bases, with 13 bases of the junction left unmatched. Germline V gives CDR1 ENHRY, CDR2 SYGVKD. DNA of the CDR3: TGTGCCATCAGTCCCATAGGGGGTGGACTAGCGGGCTACTTC. This codes for CAISPIGGGLAGYF.

This sequence joins TRBV29-1 and TRBJ1-2; D might be TRBD1 (6 bases). The CDR3 totals 12 residues. The V end lost 3 bases, the J end lost 8 bases, and 13 bases lay between the germline ends. The germline CDR1 and CDR2 sequences are SQVTM and ANQGSEA. CDR3 sequence (DNA): TGCAGCGTTGACTGGGGGGCGTTCGGCTACACCTTC. This encodes CSVDWGAFGYTF.

The chain employs TRBV5-1 and TRBJ1-1; tentatively, D is TRBD1 (5 bases). Looked up from germline, CDR1 is SGHRS and CDR2 is YFSETQ. V was cut by 2 bases and J by 4 bases, with 15 bases left in between. The length of the CDR3 is 15 residues. CDR3 nucleotide sequence: TGCGCCAGCAGCTTTCAGGGCCCTCCGGGCACTGAAGCTTTCTTT. Its translation is CASSFQGPPGTEAFF.

V gene TRBV19 combines with J gene TRBJ2-3; D possibly corresponds to TRBD1 (7 bases). Germline CDR1 LNHDA, CDR2 SQIVND (reference sequence). CDR3 length: 15 residues. With 3 bases removed from V and 12 bases from J, the gap between germline ends came to 22 bases. The CDR3 reads CASSITGGSTGAQYF. The DNA of the CDR3 is TGTGCCAGTAGTATTACCGGGGGATCCACAGGGGCTCAGTATTTT.

The chain is built from TRBV30 and TRBJ2-7; D not certain. Trimming pared 0 bases from V and 1 base from J, leaving 13 bases between. The CDR3 spans 15 residues. CDR1 and CDR2 (germline): GTSNPN, SVGIG (reference sequence). The chain's CDR3 is CAWSVIEYGSYEQYF. The CDR3 DNA reads TGTGCCTGGAGTGTAATAGAGTATGGGTCCTACGAGCAGTACTTC.

The chain has TRBV5-6 and TRBJ1-6; D is ambiguous. The V gene lost 4 bases and the J gene lost 9 bases, with 8 bases spanning the gap. The CDR3 runs to 12 residues. Per germline, CDR1 SGHDT and CDR2 YYEEEE. The CDR3 region is CASSLWGSPLHF. The CDR3 coding sequence is TGTGCCAGCAGCCTATGGGGTTCACCCCTCCACTTT.

The chain combines TRBV28 with TRBJ2-7; D is possibly TRBD1 or TRBD2 (6 bases each). The V gene's germline CDR1 is MDHEN and CDR2 SYDVKM. V was trimmed by 1 base and J by 3 bases, leaving 13 bases between them. The CDR3 runs 15 residues. This chain's CDR3 is CASSLYWGASYEQYF. For the CDR3, the DNA is TGTGCCAGCAGTTTATACTGGGGGGCAAGCTACGAGCAGTACTTC. Complete variable domain (other parts from reference TRBV28 and TRBJ2-7): DVKVTQSSRYLVKRTGEKVFLECVQDMDHENMFWYRQDPGLGLRLIYFSYDVKMKEKGDIPEGYSVSREKKERFSLILESASTNQTSMYLCASSLYWGASYEQYFGPGTRLTVT.

This clone was seen a handful of times. The chain couples TRBV7-8 to TRBJ1-4; 9 nucleotides line up with TRBD1. Germline CDR1 SGHVS, CDR2 FQNEAQ. The CDR3 consists of 15 residues. The V and J ends lost 5 bases and 7 bases, in that order; junction bases with no gene match: 8. CDR3 loop: CASSARQGGIEKLFF. The CDR3 nucleotides read TGTGCCAGCAGCGCAAGACAGGGGGGGATTGAAAAACTGTTTTTT. Supplemented by reference TRBV7-8 and TRBJ1-4, the full variable domain reads GAGVSQSPRYKVAKRGQDVALRCDPISGHVSLFWYQQALGQGPEFLTYFQNEAQLDKSGLPSDRFFAERPEGSVSTLKIQRTQQEDSAVYLCASSARQGGIEKLFFGSGTQLSVL.

This clone was counted between two and nine times. A far larger clone is one base from this, pointing to a likely read error. At the DNA level, this CDR3 is encoded by other sequences in the same sample as well. The chain combines TRBV30 with TRBJ2-6; D might be TRBD1 (6 bases). Germline V gene sequence: CDR1 GTSNPN, CDR2 SVGIG (reference sequence). The CDR3 length is 16 residues. V lost 2 bases to trimming and J lost 2 bases, with 13 bases between them. The CDR3 is CAWSKLWGPGANVLTF. The DNA for the CDR3 is TGTGCCTGGAGTAAGTTATGGGGGCCTGGGGCCAACGTCCTGACTTTC.